This record covers a single T cell receptor (beta chain). The sample is drawn from a study of cytomegalovirus exposure and HLA in healthy donors. This CDR3 region has 14 residues. The germline gives CDR1 SGHDN, CDR2 FVKESK. V lost 0 bases and J lost 5, with 10 bases in between. Both 60 Vbeta primers and 13 Jbeta primers went into the PCR. TCRdb's copy holds only in-frame clones and misses some; the assay was immunoSEQ multiplex PCR. Among 60,000 to 95,000 clones, 78% were seen once, and the ten largest hold roughly 8.9%. The sequenced material came from PBMCs. The chain carries TRBV14 and TRBJ1-1; no clear D. The source is a woman aged 40 to 50 in good health and CMV-seropositive. CDR3 coding DNA: TGTGCCAGCAGCCAAGATGTTGCCGGGACTGAAGCTTTCTTT. Residues: CASSQDVAGTEAFF.